These 13 T cell receptor beta chains were sequenced from one sample in a study of blood T cell repertoires in COVID-19. Repertoires were generated with immunoSEQ multiplex PCR, while TCRdb's copy carries only in-frame clones and drops some. Of 70,000 to 75,000 clones in the sample, just over 85% are singletons; the top ten hold 4% to 5.5%. The specimen sequenced was peripheral blood. These receptor sequences come from a human donor in a cohort sampled during active COVID-19.

The genes are TRBV5-4 and TRBJ2-7, with a possible D match to TRBD2 (6 bases). The CDR3 totals 17 residues. Germline lookup yields CDR1 SGHNT and CDR2 YYREEE (reference sequence). Trimming pared 4 bases from V and 3 bases from J, leaving 23 bases between. CDR3 residues: CASSLTGGARGFYEQYF. DNA for the CDR3: TGTGCCAGCAGCCTCACCGGGGGTGCGCGCGGTTTCTACGAGCAGTACTTC.

The rearrangement links TRBV11-1 to TRBJ1-4; tentative D call: TRBD1 (5 bases). CDR3 size: 15 residues. Trimming pared 3 bases from V and 7 bases from J, leaving 15 bases between. Per the germline V gene, CDR1 is SGHAT and CDR2 is FQDESV (reference sequence). CDR3 sequence: CASSFLGAHGEKLFF. The CDR3, as DNA: TGTGCCAGCAGCTTTTTAGGGGCCCACGGTGAAAAACTGTTTTTT.

V is TRBV11-2 and J is TRBJ2-1; D remains ambiguous. Per germline, CDR1 SGHAT and CDR2 FQNNGV. CDR3 length: 14 residues. V shed 1 base and J shed 7 bases, with 11 bases lying between them. CDR3 sequence: CASSLGAVTNEQFF. CDR3 bases: TGTGCCAGCAGCTTAGGGGCAGTCACGAATGAGCAGTTCTTC.

J is TRBJ2-7 and V is TRBV7-6; 8 bases align to TRBD1. V trimming: 5 bases; J trimming: 1 base; junction bases outside the gene matches: 1. The germline CDR1 and CDR2 sequences are SGHVS and FNYEAQ. The CDR3 has 13 residues. The CDR3 nucleotides read TGTGCCAGCAGCCGACAGGGGTCCTACGAGCAGTACTTC. Its translation is CASSRQGSYEQYF. Full variable domain (missing parts from reference TRBV7-6 and TRBJ2-7): GAGVSQSPRYKVTKRGQDVALRCDPISGHVSLYWYRQALGQGPEFLTYFNYEAQQDKSGLPNDRFSAERPEGSISTLTIQRTEQRDSAMYRCASSRQGSYEQYFGPGTRLTVT.

This chain joins TRBV27 and TRBJ2-3; D unclear. The V gene lost 5 bases and the J gene lost 2 bases, with 8 bases spanning the gap. CDR1 and CDR2 from the germline V gene are MNHEY and SMNVEV (reference sequence). There are 13 residues in the CDR3. The CDR3 nucleotides are TGTGCCAGCAGTCCCCCCTACACAGATACGCAGTATTTT. Protein sequence: CASSPPYTDTQYF.

The V and J genes are TRBV11-2 and TRBJ2-3; 9 positions agree with TRBD1. CDR3 size: 15 residues. Germline assignment: CDR1 SGHAT and CDR2 FQNNGV. V lost 4 bases and J lost 5; bases outside the gene matches: 7. The CDR3 DNA is TGTGCCAGCAGCTACCGGGACAGGGAGAGAGATACGCAGTATTTT. Residues: CASSYRDRERDTQYF.

V gene TRBV5-1 combines with J gene TRBJ1-4, with D perhaps matching TRBD1 (6 bases). The germline V and J ends were trimmed by 4 bases and 4 bases, with 17 bases remaining between them. The germline V gene has CDR1 SGHRS and CDR2 YFSETQ. The CDR3 is 16 amino acids. CDR3 DNA sequence: TGCGCCAGCAGCCCAGGGGAGACAGCCCTTAATGAAAAACTGTTTTTT. Translation: CASSPGETALNEKLFF.

This chain joins TRBV19 and TRBJ2-5; 7 positions agree with TRBD2. Trimming removed 3 bases from V and 2 bases from J; junction bases left unmatched: 6. This CDR3 is built from 15 residues. Germline V gene sequence: CDR1 LNHDA, CDR2 SQIVND (reference sequence). In DNA, the CDR3 is TGTGCCAGTAGTATGTCGGGAGGAGGACAAGAGACCCAGTACTTC. It yields the protein CASSMSGGGQETQYF.

The J gene is TRBJ2-7, the V gene TRBV2; 7 bases line up with TRBD2. Trimming removed 7 bases from V and 7 bases from J; junction bases left unmatched: 10. The germline gives CDR1 SNHLY, CDR2 FYNNEI. The CDR3 totals 13 residues. CDR3: CASNGGLAEEQYF. The CDR3 DNA reads as TGTGCCAGCAACGGTGGGCTAGCGGAAGAGCAGTACTTC.

The CDR3, as DNA: TGCGCCAGCAGCTTGGGACAGGGCAACGGGGAGCTGTTTTTT. Protein product: CASSLGQGNGELFF. J is TRBJ2-2 and V is TRBV5-1; TRBD1 aligns across 7 bases. V was pared by 0 bases and J by 7 bases, with 3 bases of the junction left unmatched. The CDR3 contains 14 residues. CDR1 and CDR2 (germline): SGHRS, YFSETQ.

The gene calls are TRBV19 and TRBJ2-7, with 7 bases identical to TRBD2. The CDR3 runs 14 residues. The V segment lost 4 bases and the J segment 5 bases; nucleotides outside the gene matches: 8. Germline-derived CDR1 and CDR2 are LNHDA and SQIVND (reference sequence). The CDR3 DNA reads as TGTGCCAGTAGTAGGGGGGAGGGCGGCCACGAGCAGTACTTC. This codes for CASSRGEGGHEQYF.

This chain uses TRBV6-5 with TRBJ2-7, with 8 bases fitting TRBD2. The CDR3 loop spans 16 amino acids. With 2 bases clipped from V and 3 bases from J, the junction kept 9 bases outside the gene matches. The germline gives CDR1 MNHEY, CDR2 SVGAGI. CDR3 region: CASSYTPPGTSYEQYF. The CDR3 coding sequence is TGTGCCAGCAGTTACACTCCCCCCGGGACTAGCTACGAGCAGTACTTC.

The CDR3 loop reads CASSSRSGVANTGELFF. The CDR3 nucleotides read TGTGCCAGCAGCTCACGGTCCGGGGTGGCGAACACCGGGGAGCTGTTTTTT. The V and J genes are TRBV4-2 and TRBJ2-2; D may be TRBD2 (5 bases). The V and J ends lost 5 bases and 0 bases respectively, with 16 bases between them. This CDR3 spans 17 amino acids. The germline CDR1 and CDR2 sequences are LGHNA and YNFKEQ.